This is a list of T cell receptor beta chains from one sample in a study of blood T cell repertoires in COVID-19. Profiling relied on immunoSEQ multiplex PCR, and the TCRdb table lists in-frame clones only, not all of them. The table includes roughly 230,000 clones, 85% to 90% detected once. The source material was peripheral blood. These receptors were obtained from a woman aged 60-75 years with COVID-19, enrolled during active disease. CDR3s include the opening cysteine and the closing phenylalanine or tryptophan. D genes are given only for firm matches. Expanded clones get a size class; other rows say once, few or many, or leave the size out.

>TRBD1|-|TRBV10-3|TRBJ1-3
TGTGCCATCAGGCCGACAGGGGTGGCTGGAAACACCATATATTTT
CAIRPTGVAGNTIYF
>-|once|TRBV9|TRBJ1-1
TGTGCCAGCAGCGTAGATGGGGCGAACACTGAAGCTTTCTTT
CASSVDGANTEAFF
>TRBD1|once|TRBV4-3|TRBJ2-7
TGCGCCAGCAGCCCAAGGACAGGTCTCTCCTACGAGCAGTACTTC
CASSPRTGLSYEQYF
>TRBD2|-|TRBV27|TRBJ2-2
TGTGCCAGCAGTTTAATAACCGGGGAGGGCGGGGAGCTGTTTTTT
CASSLITGEGGELFF
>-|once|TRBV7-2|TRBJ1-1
TGTGCCAGCAGCTTAAACCCGGGGAGAGACACTGAAGCTTTCTTT
CASSLNPGRDTEAFF
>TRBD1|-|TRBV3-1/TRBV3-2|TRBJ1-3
TGTGCCAGCAGCGTCTTACCAGGGGGTGTTGGAAACACCATATATTTT
CASSVLPGGVGNTIYF
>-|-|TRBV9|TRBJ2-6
TGTGCCAGCAGCGTCAGGGAAACTTACTCTGGGGCCAACGTCCTGACTTTC
CASSVRETYSGANVLTF
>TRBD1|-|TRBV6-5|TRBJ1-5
TGTGCCAGCAGTCGGGACAGGGGTAATACTCAGCCCCAGCATTTT
CASSRDRGNTQPQHF
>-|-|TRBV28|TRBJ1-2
TGTGCCAGCATCTCCCCACGGACAGCAGTAGGGGAGGGCTACACCTTC
CASISPRTAVGEGYTF
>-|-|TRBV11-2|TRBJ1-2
TGTGCCAGCAACTTAGAAGGACCGTTTGGGGCTTATGGCTACACCTTC
CASNLEGPFGAYGYTF
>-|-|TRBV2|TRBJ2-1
TGTGCCAGCAGTGATGGTTTCAGGGATGAGCAGTTCTTC
CASSDGFRDEQFF
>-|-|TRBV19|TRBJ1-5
TGTGCCAGTAGCGGAGGTCAGCCCCAGCATTTT
CASSGGQPQHF
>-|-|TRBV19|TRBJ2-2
TGTGCCAGTAGCCCTAGGCGCGGTGGCGGGGAGCTGTTTTTT
CASSPRRGGGELFF
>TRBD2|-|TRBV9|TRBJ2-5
TGTGCCAGCAGCATGACTAGCGGGGGCCAACAAGAGACCCAGTACTTC
CASSMTSGGQQETQYF
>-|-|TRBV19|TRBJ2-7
TGTGCCAGTAGTTATGGGTCCGGGACACTCTACGAGCAGTACTTC
CASSYGSGTLYEQYF
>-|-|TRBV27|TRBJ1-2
TGTGCCAGCAGCCCGGGTACAGGTGGTGGCTATGGCTACACCTTC
CASSPGTGGGYGYTF
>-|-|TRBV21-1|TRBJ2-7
TGTGCCAGCAGCAAAGCTCGATCAGGCGAGCAGTACTTC
CASSKARSGEQYF
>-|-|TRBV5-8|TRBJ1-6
TGTGCCAGCAGCTTGGCGAGGAATTCACCCCTCCACTTT
CASSLARNSPLHF
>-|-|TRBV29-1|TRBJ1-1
TGCAGCGTTACCCTAGGCAGGGGCTCGAACACTGAAGCTTTCTTT
CSVTLGRGSNTEAFF
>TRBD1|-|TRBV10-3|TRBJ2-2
TGTGCCATCAGTGCCCGCTCGGGACAGGGGGGGGACGGGGAGCTGTTTTTT
CAISARSGQGGDGELFF
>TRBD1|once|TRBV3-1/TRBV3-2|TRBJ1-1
TGTGCCAGCAGCAATCAGGGGGGCGGCACTGAAGCTTTCTTT
CASSNQGGGTEAFF
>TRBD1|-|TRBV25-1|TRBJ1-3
TGTGCCAGCAGAGCTGGGGGACAGAGAAACACCATATATTTT
CASRAGGQRNTIYF
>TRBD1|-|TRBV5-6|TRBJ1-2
TGTGCCAGCAGCTTGGGACAGGGTGGATTGAGTGGCTACACCTTC
CASSLGQGGLSGYTF
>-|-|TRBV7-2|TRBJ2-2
TGTGCCAGCAGCTTAGTATTCGACACCGGGGAGCTGTTTTTT
CASSLVFDTGELFF
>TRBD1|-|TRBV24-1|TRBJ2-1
TGTGCCACCAGTGATCCAGGGACAGGTGGTGGCAATGAGCAGTTCTTC
CATSDPGTGGGNEQFF
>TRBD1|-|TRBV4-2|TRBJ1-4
TGTGCCAGCAGCCCTAGAGATGGACAGGCGGTGAAACTGTTTTTT
CASSPRDGQAVKLFF
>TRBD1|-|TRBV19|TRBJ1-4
TGTGCCAGTCAAGGGACAGGGTTTGATGAAAAACTGTTTTTT
CASQGTGFDEKLFF
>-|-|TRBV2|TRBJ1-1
TGTGCCAGCAGTGTGTTGAGGGCCTCTGAAGCTTTCTTT
CASSVLRASEAFF
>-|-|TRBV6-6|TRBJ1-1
TGTGCCATCAGAGCCCAGGCGAACACTGAAGCTTTCTTT
CAIRAQANTEAFF
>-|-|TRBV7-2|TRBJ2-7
TGTGCCAGCAGGAGAACTTTACAGGGCTCCCACGAGCAGTACTTC
CASRRTLQGSHEQYF
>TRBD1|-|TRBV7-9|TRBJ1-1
TGTGCCAGCAGCTTACAACGGGGACAGGACGCTTTCTTT
CASSLQRGQDAFF
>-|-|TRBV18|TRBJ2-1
TGTGCCAGCTCACCGACAGGTTATGAGCAGTTCTTC
CASSPTGYEQFF
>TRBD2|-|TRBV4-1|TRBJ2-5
TGCGCCAGCACCCTGGGCGGTAGCGGGGGGGCCGTAGAGACCCAGTACTTC
CASTLGGSGGAVETQYF
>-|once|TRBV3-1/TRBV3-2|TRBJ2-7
TGTGCCAGCAGCCCCCAAAGCCGACAGGTCAGACCCTACGAGCAGTACTTC
CASSPQSRQVRPYEQYF
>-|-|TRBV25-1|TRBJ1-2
TGTGCCAGCAGTGAAGGACAGAACTATGGCTACACCTTC
CASSEGQNYGYTF
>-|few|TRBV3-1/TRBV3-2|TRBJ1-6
TGTGCCAGCAGCCGATCAGTCCGCCGTGTACTATGGGGGGGACCTACAAATAATTCACCCCTCCACTTT
CASSRSVRRVLWGGPTNNSPLHF
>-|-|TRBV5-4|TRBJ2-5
TGTGCCAGCAGCTCGGGCGGGGGCTGGGAGACCCAGTACTTC
CASSSGGGWETQYF
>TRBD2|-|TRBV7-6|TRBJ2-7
TGTGCCAGCAGCTTAGCCCCTAGCGGGGGTTTAATTTCCTACGAGCAGTACTTC
CASSLAPSGGLISYEQYF
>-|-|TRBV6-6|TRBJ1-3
TGTGCCAGCAGCAGGTTGTCCGGAAACACCATATATTTT
CASSRLSGNTIYF
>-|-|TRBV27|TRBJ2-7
TGTGCCAGCAGTTTCCTTGGAGCCTACGAGCAGTACTTC
CASSFLGAYEQYF